The following is a T cell receptor (beta chain) sequence with its context. No antigen is known for it. One base away there is no much larger clone; base qualities are not given. The source of the sample is a study of blood T cells in healthy people across ages (dated by TCRdb to between 2014 and 2017). For context, the study as a whole: In model experiments, template switching captured roughly one uniquely barcoded TCR beta cDNA molecule for every two T cells. To avoid experimental bias, donors of different ages were spread randomly across the sequencing lanes. Donors were grouped into four age groups: young (average approximately 15 years), middle-aged (around 39), aged (approximately 67) and long-lived (just over 80). Using the same blood draw, the study looked at two additional independent replicas of 1 million unique cDNA reads for two donors, one aged 18 to 30 and the other aged 80 or older. Using deep sequencing normalized with unique cDNA molecular identifiers, the study measured how TCR beta repertoire diversity changes with age. General study outcomes and caveats: Compared with the aged group, the long-lived group had more naive CD4+ T cells, fewer expanded clones and increased TCR diversity, a pattern suggesting age selection. Because profiling used bulk unsorted PBMCs, naive and antigen-experienced compartments could not be compared conclusively. Total diversity estimates from one million sequenced T cells were considered lower bounds and underestimates. The CMV infection status of donors was not known, potentially confounding age-related changes in expanded clonotypes. Observed TCR beta diversity correlated strongly with the percentage of naive T cells measured by flow cytometry. As age increased, observed TCR beta diversity per million T cells dropped in a roughly linear way, and a significant reduction was already evident by age about 40.

Reading the germline V gene (reference sequence) gives CDR1 DFQATT and CDR2 SNEGSKA. After removal of 6 bases from V and 3 bases from J, the junction retains 14 bases not matched to a gene. Inclusive of the bounding cysteine and phenylalanine, the CDR3 is 16 residues long. Only CDR3 DNA remains: 48 bases, in frame from the first base. The library was generated by 5' RACE. TCRdb shows the sequencer as Illumina HiSeq 2500. A second roughly 6 to 12 cycle PCR used a sample-barcoded 5' primer and a J-beta primer mix. Each TCR beta cDNA molecule received a unique molecular identifier from a template-switch 5' adaptor carrying 12 random nucleotides. Each sample yielded at least 3 million CDR3-containing paired-end reads. The Mint cDNA synthesis kit, primed by a TRBC-specific oligonucleotide, was used to synthesize first-strand cDNA from all RNA. All cDNA was treated with uracil-DNA glycosylase and then went through a first 18-cycle PCR with the universal primers M1SS and BC2_uni_R. Per the authors' processing: For normalization, 1 million high-quality reads were randomly selected from each sample, with every read carrying a distinct molecular identifier. Reads sharing molecular identifiers were discarded rather than binned into consensus sequences. CDR3 identification, clonotype clustering and error correction used MiTCR with a Q25 quality threshold and the strictest error-elimination algorithm. A nonparametric unseen species model with Euler transformation was used to estimate a lower bound on total TCR beta diversity. In-frame beta chains were kept once TCRdb had trimmed the public reads at Q25 with fastp and called clones with MiXCR. Records with the same CDR3 protein are collapsed into one entry carrying the most frequent genes and DNA. TCRdb's processing, not the authors', yielded these V and J calls. In this sample the table shows about 1,600,000 distinct CDR3 sequences, 35% to 45% of which occur a single time. Approximately 7.9% of the sample belongs to the ten largest clones.

Systemically healthy Caucasian individuals from Russia, roughly 40 in total and aged about 6 to 95 years, were included as donors. Around 10 milliliters of peripheral blood were drawn from each donor into EDTA-treated Vacutainer tubes. PBMCs were isolated by Ficoll-Paque density-gradient centrifugation, with at least 6 million obtained per sample. Total RNA was extracted from PBMCs with Trizol reagent, with at least 5 micrograms obtained per sample. Naive CD45RAhigh/CD27high T cell percentages were measured by flow cytometry on a PBMC aliquot from every donor. This clonotype was obtained from a woman under 30 in good health. Specimen: blood. The receptor chain draws on TRBV20-1 and TRBJ2-3; 8 of the junction bases match TRBD2. The DNA sequence is TGCAGTGCCCCCAATGTGGGCGGGGGGTTGACAGATACGCAGTATTTT. It specifies CSAPNVGGGLTDTQYF.